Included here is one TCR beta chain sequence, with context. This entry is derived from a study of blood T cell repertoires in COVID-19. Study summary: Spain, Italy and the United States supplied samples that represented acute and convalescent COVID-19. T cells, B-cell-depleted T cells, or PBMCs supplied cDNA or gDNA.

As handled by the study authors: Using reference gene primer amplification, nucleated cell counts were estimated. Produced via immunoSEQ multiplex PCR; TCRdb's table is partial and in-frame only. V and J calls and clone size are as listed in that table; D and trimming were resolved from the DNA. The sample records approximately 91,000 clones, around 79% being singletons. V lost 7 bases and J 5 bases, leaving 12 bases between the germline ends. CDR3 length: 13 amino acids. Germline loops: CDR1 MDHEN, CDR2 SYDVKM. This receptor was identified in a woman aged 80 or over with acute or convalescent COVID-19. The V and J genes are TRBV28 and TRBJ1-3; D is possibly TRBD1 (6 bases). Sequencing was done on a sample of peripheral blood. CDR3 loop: CASKSRDRNTIYF. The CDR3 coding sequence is TGTGCCAGCAAGAGCAGGGACAGAAACACCATATATTTT.